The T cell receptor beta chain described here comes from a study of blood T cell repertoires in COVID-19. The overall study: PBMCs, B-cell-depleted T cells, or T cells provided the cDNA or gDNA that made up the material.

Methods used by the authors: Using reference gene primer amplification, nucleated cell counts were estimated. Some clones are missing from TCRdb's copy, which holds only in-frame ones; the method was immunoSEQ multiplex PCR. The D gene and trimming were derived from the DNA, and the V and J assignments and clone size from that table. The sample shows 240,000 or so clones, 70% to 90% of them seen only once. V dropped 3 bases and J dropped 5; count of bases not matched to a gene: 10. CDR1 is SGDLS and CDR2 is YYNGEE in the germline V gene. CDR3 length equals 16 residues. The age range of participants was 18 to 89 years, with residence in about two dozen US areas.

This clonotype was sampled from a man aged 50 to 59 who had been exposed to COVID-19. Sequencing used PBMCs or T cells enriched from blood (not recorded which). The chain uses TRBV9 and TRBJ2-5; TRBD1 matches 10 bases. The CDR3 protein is CASSALGGQGFETQYF. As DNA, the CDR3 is TGTGCCAGCAGCGCACTAGGGGGACAGGGGTTCGAGACCCAGTACTTC.